Presented here are 14 T cell receptor beta chains from one specimen sequenced in a study of identical twins. From the 5' RACE reads, TCRdb called clonotypes with MiXCR, one entry per CDR3 protein. This table has roughly 470,000 distinct CDR3 sequences, 13% to 15% appearing once. The same sample was also studied in work on yellow fever vaccine responses in identical twins.

Sequenced material: CD4+ T cells sorted from blood. The receptors were sampled from a young woman in good health.

The chain couples TRBV24-1 to TRBJ2-7; TRBD1 matches 8 bases. This CDR3 comprises 13 residues. The V and J ends lost 7 bases and 5 bases, in that order; junction bases with no gene match: 6. Per the germline V gene, CDR1 is KGHDR and CDR2 is SFDVKD. CDR3: CATSRQGSHEQYF. The CDR3, as DNA: TGTGCCACCAGCAGACAGGGGAGTCACGAGCAGTACTTC.

V and J are TRBV12-3 or TRBV12-4 and TRBJ2-1; 12 positions match TRBD2. The CDR3 is made up of 16 amino acids. Losses at the gene ends were 8 bases for V and 3 bases for J; bases not matched to a gene: 8. As DNA, the CDR3 is TGTGCCAGCCTATACCGACTAGCGGGAGTCTACAATGAGCAGTTCTTC. The encoded protein is CASLYRLAGVYNEQFF.

This clonotype was seen repeatedly, ten times or more. This chain uses TRBV12-3 or TRBV12-4 with TRBJ2-2; 8 nucleotides align to TRBD1. J gave up 3 bases and V 1 base, and 4 bases lay outside the gene matches. The CDR3 sequence is 16 residues long. Here the CDR3 DNA reads TGTGCCAGCAGTTTAGGGGACAGGAGGGACACCGGGGAGCTGTTTTTT. This codes for CASSLGDRRDTGELFF.

This clonotype was picked up a small number of times. The rearrangement uses TRBV12-3 or TRBV12-4 and TRBJ1-4, with D maybe TRBD1 (6 bases). V lost 2 bases and J 7 bases, leaving 11 bases between the germline ends. This CDR3 is built from 14 residues. The CDR3 is CASSLRTGIEKLFF. CDR3 in DNA: TGTGCCAGCAGTTTAAGAACAGGGATTGAAAAACTGTTTTTT.

The chain employs TRBV3-1 and TRBJ1-1; 7 bases match TRBD1. V was clipped by 1 base and J by 10 bases; unmatched bases: 9. The CDR3 runs 14 residues. CDR1 is LGHDT, CDR2 YNNKEL, per germline (reference sequence). The CDR3 spells CASSQGAGGIGAFF. CDR3 nucleotide sequence: TGTGCCAGCAGCCAAGGGGCAGGGGGGATTGGAGCTTTCTTT.

The chain uses TRBV28 and TRBJ2-7; D may be TRBD1 or TRBD2 (5 bases each). This CDR3 comprises 13 residues. Deletions cut 8 bases from V and 3 bases from J, with 14 bases between. Germline loops: CDR1 MDHEN, CDR2 SYDVKM. The CDR3 nucleotides read TGTGCCAGCCGGACGGGGCCGGTCTACGAGCAGTACTTC. Amino acids: CASRTGPVYEQYF.

This clonotype was seen at least ten times. The chain links TRBV9 to TRBJ2-1, with D perhaps TRBD1 (6 bases). Trimming removed 7 bases from V and 5 bases from J, with 16 bases in between. This CDR3 has 14 amino acids. Per the germline V gene, CDR1 is SGDLS and CDR2 is YYNGEE. The CDR3 DNA is TGTGCCAGCGCCCCCCGGACAGCGGACAATGAGCAGTTCTTC. Translating gives CASAPRTADNEQFF.

This rearrangement joins TRBV7-2 to TRBJ2-3; D is unclear. Germline V CDR1 and CDR2: SGHTA, FQGNSA. The CDR3 covers 14 residues. Trimming shortened V by 8 bases and J by 1 base, and 13 bases separated the two germline ends. The CDR3 spells CASAVTRGTDTQYF. DNA of the CDR3: TGTGCCAGCGCTGTGACGCGCGGCACAGATACGCAGTATTTT.

In this sample, this clonotype turned up a few times. V usage is TRBV6-5 and J usage is TRBJ2-2; 7 bases line up with TRBD2. V shed 3 bases and J 6 bases; nucleotides not matched to a gene: 4. The CDR3 has 14 amino acids. CDR1 and CDR2 from the germline V gene are MNHEY and SVGAGI. The CDR3 coding sequence is TGTGCCAGCAGTTATGGGGGGGAGTCCGGGGAGCTGTTTTTT. Protein: CASSYGGESGELFF.

Only a few counts were recorded for this clonotype. The J gene is TRBJ2-7, the V gene TRBV18, with TRBD1 matching 10 bases. This CDR3 contains 15 residues. J lost 6 bases, V lost 3 bases, and 8 bases had no gene match. Germline lookup yields CDR1 KGHSH and CDR2 LQKENI. The CDR3 DNA reads as TGTGCCAGCTCACCGTCGACAGGGGGCTTGGTCGAGCAGTACTTC. Translating gives CASSPSTGGLVEQYF. Variable domain in full (rest from reference TRBV18 and TRBJ2-7): NAGVMQNPRHLVRRRGQEARLRCSPMKGHSHVYWYRQLPEEGLKFMVYLQKENIIDESGMPKERFSAEFPKEGPSILRIQQVVRGDSAAYFCASSPSTGGLVEQYFGPGTRLTVT.

V usage is TRBV5-4 and J usage is TRBJ2-7; 9 bases are a match to TRBD1. Germline V gene lookup returns CDR1 SGHNT and CDR2 YYREEE (reference sequence). Germline trimming cut 3 bases from V and 2 bases from J; bases unmatched to any gene: 21. The CDR3 totals 20 residues. CDR3 region: CASSSMVPQLGQGRPYEQYF. The CDR3 DNA reads as TGTGCCAGCAGCTCGATGGTGCCCCAGCTTGGACAGGGGAGACCCTACGAGCAGTACTTC.

In its sample, this clonotype was seen many times. The chain links TRBV3-1 to TRBJ2-2; 9 bases are shared with TRBD1. Germline V gene data show CDR1 as LGHDT and CDR2 as YNNKEL (reference sequence). V shed 4 bases, J shed 4 bases, and the junction held 1 base outside the gene matches. The CDR3 loop spans 14 amino acids. The DNA for the CDR3 is TGTGCCAGCAGCCCGACAGGGGGCACCGGGGAGCTGTTTTTT. This sequence encodes CASSPTGGTGELFF.

This clonotype was counted at least ten times. The rearrangement joins TRBV20-1 to TRBJ2-1; 14 bases map to TRBD2. CDR1 and CDR2 from the germline V gene are DFQATT and SNEGSKA (reference sequence). V shed 1 base, J shed 0 bases, and the junction held 2 bases outside the gene matches. This CDR3 is built from 17 residues. The chain's CDR3 is CSARVGTSGSSYNEQFF. CDR3 nucleotide sequence: TGCAGTGCTAGAGTGGGGACTAGCGGGAGCTCCTACAATGAGCAGTTCTTC.

This clonotype was seen at least ten times. The rearrangement joins TRBV5-1 to TRBJ2-1; 10 nucleotides match TRBD2. The germline V gene encodes CDR1 SGHRS and CDR2 YFSETQ. The CDR3 has 14 amino acids. With 0 bases clipped from V and 6 bases from J, the junction kept 0 bases outside the gene matches. The CDR3 DNA is TGCGCCAGCAGCTTGGGACTAGCGGGCAATGAGCAGTTCTTC. Translated: CASSLGLAGNEQFF.